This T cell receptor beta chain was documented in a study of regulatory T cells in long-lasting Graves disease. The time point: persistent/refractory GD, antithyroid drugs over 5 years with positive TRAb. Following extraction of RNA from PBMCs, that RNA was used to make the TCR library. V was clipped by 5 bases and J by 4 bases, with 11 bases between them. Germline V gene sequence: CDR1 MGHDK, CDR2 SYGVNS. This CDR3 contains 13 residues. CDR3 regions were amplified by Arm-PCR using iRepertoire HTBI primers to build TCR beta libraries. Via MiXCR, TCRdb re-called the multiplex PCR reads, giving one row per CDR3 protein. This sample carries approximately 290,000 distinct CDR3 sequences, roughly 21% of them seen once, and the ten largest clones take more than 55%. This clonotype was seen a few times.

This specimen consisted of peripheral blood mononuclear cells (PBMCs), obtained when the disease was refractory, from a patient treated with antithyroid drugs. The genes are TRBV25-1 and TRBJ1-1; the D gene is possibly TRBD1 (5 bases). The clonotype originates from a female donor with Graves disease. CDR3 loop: CASSPTAATEAFF. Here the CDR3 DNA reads TGTGCCAGCAGTCCGACAGCCGCCACTGAAGCTTTCTTT. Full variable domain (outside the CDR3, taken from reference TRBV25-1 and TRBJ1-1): EADIYQTPRYLVIGTGKKITLECSQTMGHDKMYWYQQDPGMELHLIHYSYGVNSTEKGDLSSESTVSRIRTEHFPLTLESARPSHTSQYLCASSPTAATEAFFGQGTRLTVV.